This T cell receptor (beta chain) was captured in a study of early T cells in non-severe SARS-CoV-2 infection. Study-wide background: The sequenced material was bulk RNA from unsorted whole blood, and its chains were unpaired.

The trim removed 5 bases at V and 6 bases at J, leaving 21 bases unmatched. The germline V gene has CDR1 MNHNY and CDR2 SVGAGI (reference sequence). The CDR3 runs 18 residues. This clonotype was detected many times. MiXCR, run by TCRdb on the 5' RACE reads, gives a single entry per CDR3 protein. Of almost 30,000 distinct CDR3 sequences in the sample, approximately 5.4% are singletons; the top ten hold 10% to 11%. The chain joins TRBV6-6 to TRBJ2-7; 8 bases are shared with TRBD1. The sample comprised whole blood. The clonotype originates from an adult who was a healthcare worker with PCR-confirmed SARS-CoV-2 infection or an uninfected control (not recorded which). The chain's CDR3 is CASSPGQGADPLSGEQYF. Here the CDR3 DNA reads TGTGCCAGCAGTCCCGGACAGGGCGCCGATCCGTTATCCGGCGAGCAGTACTTC.